A selection of T cell receptor beta chains follows, all from one sample in a study of T cells expressing NK-cell markers. TCRdb reanalyzed the 5' RACE reads and collapses them to one entry per CDR3 protein, without DNA. Its listing shows more than 400,000 distinct CDR3 sequences. The sample consisted of blood T cells: a sorted CD56 or NKG2C T cell subset, CD4+ or CD8+ T cells, or bulk PBMC T cells (not recorded which). The receptors shown here come from a woman aged 18-70 years in good health. Both conserved end residues are part of each CDR3.

CDR3: CASQTTAGPTDTQYF
V: TRBV5-3
J: TRBJ2-3

CDR3: CSARLSSGAGGQYF
V: TRBV20-1
J: TRBJ2-7

CDR3: CASRPVGLAGAHEQFF
V: TRBV12-3/TRBV12-4
J: TRBJ2-1

CDR3: CSARVWAGEAFF
V: TRBV20-1
J: TRBJ1-1

CDR3: CSVDVRDEQFF
V: TRBV29-1
J: TRBJ2-1

CDR3: CAWSVQAGGTDTQYF
V: TRBV30
J: TRBJ2-3

CDR3: CASSLFRSISNEQFF
V: TRBV7-3
J: TRBJ2-1

CDR3: CASSSTGTEETQYF
V: TRBV7-9
J: TRBJ2-5

CDR3: CASASGTVMNTEAFF
V: TRBV28
J: TRBJ1-1

CDR3: CASVLLAGPLGSYNEQFF
V: TRBV6-5
J: TRBJ2-1

CDR3: CASSLNRGVSSGDYEQYF
V: TRBV12-3/TRBV12-4
J: TRBJ2-7

CDR3: CATSTPGPNYGYTF
V: TRBV24-1
J: TRBJ1-2

CDR3: CATSDPPRNEQFF
V: TRBV24-1
J: TRBJ2-1

CDR3: CASSSAPLMAGNTIYF
V: TRBV12-3/TRBV12-4
J: TRBJ1-3

CDR3: CASSFEGQRTRTYEQYF
V: TRBV28
J: TRBJ2-7

CDR3: CASSKALGLCRGAIYNEQFF
V: TRBV21-1
J: TRBJ2-1

CDR3: CASSRLGARGEKLFF
V: TRBV12-3/TRBV12-4
J: TRBJ1-4

CDR3: CASSLAGPGREQFF
V: TRBV12-3/TRBV12-4
J: TRBJ2-1

CDR3: CASSLGGLAEDNEQFF
V: TRBV5-1
J: TRBJ2-1

CDR3: CASATPGQGANEQFF
V: TRBV4-2
J: TRBJ2-1

CDR3: CASSSGTVPNTEAFF
V: TRBV7-9
J: TRBJ1-1

CDR3: CASSHAIPFRDRCYEQYF
V: TRBV4-1
J: TRBJ2-7

CDR3: CASSPPDRGQETQYF
V: TRBV18
J: TRBJ2-5

CDR3: CASSTGGAEAFF
V: TRBV19
J: TRBJ1-1

CDR3: CAWSAVGGGELFF
V: TRBV30
J: TRBJ2-2

CDR3: CASSRLPGAPDTQYF
V: TRBV6-1
J: TRBJ2-3

CDR3: CVSSERLAGGMSDEQFF
V: TRBV6-1
J: TRBJ2-1

CDR3: CSKGLALSNEQFF
V: TRBV20-1
J: TRBJ2-1

CDR3: CAITGGSNQPQHF
V: TRBV10-3
J: TRBJ1-5

CDR3: CASIFYAAYEQYF
V: TRBV21-1
J: TRBJ2-7

CDR3: CASSGTDSNQPQHF
V: TRBV18
J: TRBJ1-5

CDR3: CSARVWADTQYF
V: TRBV20-1
J: TRBJ2-3

CDR3: CSPSGGPSRDEQFF
V: TRBV20-1
J: TRBJ2-1

CDR3: CSVEDMAGLQVNEQFF
V: TRBV29-1
J: TRBJ2-1

CDR3: CASSDPRGGYGYTF
V: TRBV12-3/TRBV12-4
J: TRBJ1-2

CDR3: CASSLGKSGTQGEQFF
V: TRBV7-3
J: TRBJ2-1

CDR3: CASSVVAGPSYEQYF
V: TRBV7-9
J: TRBJ2-7

CDR3: CASSWGSQQYF
V: TRBV6-5
J: TRBJ2-7

CDR3: CSARTEGLGGQTQYF
V: TRBV20-1
J: TRBJ2-5

CDR3: CASSIVSGTLEKLFF
V: TRBV19
J: TRBJ1-4

CDR3: CASGTGQGTDTQYF
V: TRBV10-1
J: TRBJ2-3

CDR3: CASSSAGTYEQYF
V: TRBV6-2/TRBV6-3
J: TRBJ2-7

CDR3: CASSPGGTAYEQYF
V: TRBV14
J: TRBJ2-7

CDR3: CSARIGRGAYQETQYF
V: TRBV20-1
J: TRBJ2-5

CDR3: CASSALRGPDTQYF
V: TRBV5-1
J: TRBJ2-3

CDR3: CSVLGTSGKETQYF
V: TRBV29-1
J: TRBJ2-5

CDR3: CASSYGVGGLANEQFF
V: TRBV6-5
J: TRBJ2-1

CDR3: CATSTTSGRAGTGELFF
V: TRBV15
J: TRBJ2-2

CDR3: CASSLVRGLTDTQYF
V: TRBV7-9
J: TRBJ2-3

CDR3: CAISGGQGISQPQHF
V: TRBV10-3
J: TRBJ1-5

CDR3: CASSAGLAGHNEQFF
V: TRBV4-3
J: TRBJ2-1

CDR3: CASSLNLAPGTGDTGELFF
V: TRBV28
J: TRBJ2-2

CDR3: CASSRSRGMRGTDTQYF
V: TRBV6-1
J: TRBJ2-3

CDR3: CASSTDRASYNEQFF
V: TRBV7-3
J: TRBJ2-1

CDR3: CATSERTGVDTQYF
V: TRBV24-1
J: TRBJ2-3

CDR3: CASSLGTGRSGNTIYF
V: TRBV7-2
J: TRBJ1-3

CDR3: CASSLSSGINTGELFF
V: TRBV7-3
J: TRBJ2-2